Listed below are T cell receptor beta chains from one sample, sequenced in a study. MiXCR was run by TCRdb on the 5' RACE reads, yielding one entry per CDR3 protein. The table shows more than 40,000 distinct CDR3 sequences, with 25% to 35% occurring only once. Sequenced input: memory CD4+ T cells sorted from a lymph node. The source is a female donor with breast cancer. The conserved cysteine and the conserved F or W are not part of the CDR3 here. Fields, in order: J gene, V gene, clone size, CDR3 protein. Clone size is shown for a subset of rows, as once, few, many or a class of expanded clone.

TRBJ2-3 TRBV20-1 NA SAGLAGDTDTQY
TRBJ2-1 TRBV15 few ATPSGGAINEQF
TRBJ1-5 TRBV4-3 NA AGSQEWTGNQPQH
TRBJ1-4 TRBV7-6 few ASSPGTPFNEKLF
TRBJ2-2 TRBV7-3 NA ASSLTATGGAGTGELF
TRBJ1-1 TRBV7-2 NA ASSLGTSNTEAF
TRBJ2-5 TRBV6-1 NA ASSDFGTRQETQY
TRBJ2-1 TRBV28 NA ASTRGRTSGSYNEQF
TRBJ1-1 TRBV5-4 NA ASSGRQGSHTEAF
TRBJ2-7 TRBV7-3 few ASSLSGGVSYEQY
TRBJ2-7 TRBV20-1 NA SARLVGGYEQY
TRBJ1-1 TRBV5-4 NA ASSTGSSTEAF
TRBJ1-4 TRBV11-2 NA ASSLDPGTNEKLF
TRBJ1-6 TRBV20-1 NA STGREDNSPLH
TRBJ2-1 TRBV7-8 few ASLERTPSSFGYNEQF
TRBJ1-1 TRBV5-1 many ASSLVLSSNTEAF
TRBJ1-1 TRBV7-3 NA ASKSDRASTEAF
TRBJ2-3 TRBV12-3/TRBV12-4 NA ASSSRGADTQY
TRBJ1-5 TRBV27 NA ASRAGPNQPQH
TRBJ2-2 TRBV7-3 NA AGSPGGSNTGELF
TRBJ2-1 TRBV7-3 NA ARSLNPSGRANYNAQF
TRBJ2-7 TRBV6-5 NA ASSYQFSYEQY
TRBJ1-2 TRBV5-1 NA ASSLEAGNGYT
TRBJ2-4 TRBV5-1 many ASSLGGKNIQY
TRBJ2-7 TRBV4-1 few ASSSARGFAYEQY
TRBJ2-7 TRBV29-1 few SVSRGTYEQY
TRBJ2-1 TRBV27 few ASSESGAPYNEQF
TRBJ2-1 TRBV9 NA ASSVLAGAVEQF
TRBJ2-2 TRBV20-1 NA SAKTGKSRQGVEELF
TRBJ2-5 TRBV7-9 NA ASSEGDQFFGTQY
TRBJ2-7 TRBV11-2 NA ASSLEVAGSSYEQY
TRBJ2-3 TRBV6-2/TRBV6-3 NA ASSLEAGTIRTDTDTQY
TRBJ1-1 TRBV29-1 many SVLFTGSTEAF
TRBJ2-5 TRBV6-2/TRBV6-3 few ASSYYRDRGETQY
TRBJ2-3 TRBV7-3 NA ASSLNRPGLYGTDTQY
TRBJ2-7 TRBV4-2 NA ASSQDIQGSYEQY
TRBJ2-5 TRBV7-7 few ASSFTEQETQY
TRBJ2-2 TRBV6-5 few ASRRNTGELF
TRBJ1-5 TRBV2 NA ASSDPGGGLSNQPQH
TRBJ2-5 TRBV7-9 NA ASSSADNQETQY
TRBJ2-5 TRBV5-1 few ASSPRSGQETQY
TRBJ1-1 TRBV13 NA ASSPRGSTEAF
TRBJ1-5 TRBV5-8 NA ASSRTVNNQPQH
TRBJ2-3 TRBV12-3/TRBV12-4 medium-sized ASSFRMVDTQY
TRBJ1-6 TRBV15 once ATSQRSDWPLH
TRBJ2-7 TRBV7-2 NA ASSYRDGPYEQY
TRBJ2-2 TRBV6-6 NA ASRGGRPDTSNTGELF
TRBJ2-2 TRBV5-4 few ASSSVTSGELF
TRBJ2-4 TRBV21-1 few ASSAGHRRVSKNIQY
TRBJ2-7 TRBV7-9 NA ASSYQQVFSDEQY
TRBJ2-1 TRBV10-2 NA TSNLAGGVDEQF
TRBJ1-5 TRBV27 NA ASSFNSNQPQH
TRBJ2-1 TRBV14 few ASSRRTASSYNEQF
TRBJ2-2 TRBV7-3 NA ASSLYGGDTGELF